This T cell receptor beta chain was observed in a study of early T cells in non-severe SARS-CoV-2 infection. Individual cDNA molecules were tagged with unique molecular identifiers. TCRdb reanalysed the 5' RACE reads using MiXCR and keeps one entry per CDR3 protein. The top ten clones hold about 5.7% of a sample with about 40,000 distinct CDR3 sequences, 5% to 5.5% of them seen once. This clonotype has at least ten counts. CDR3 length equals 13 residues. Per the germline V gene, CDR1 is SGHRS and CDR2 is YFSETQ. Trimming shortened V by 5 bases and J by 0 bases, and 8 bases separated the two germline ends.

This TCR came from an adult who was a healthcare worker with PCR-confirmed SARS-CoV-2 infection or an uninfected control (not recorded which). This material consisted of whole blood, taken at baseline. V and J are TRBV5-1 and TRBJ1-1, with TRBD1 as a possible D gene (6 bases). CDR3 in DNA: TGCGCCAGCAGGACAGGAGTGAACACTGAAGCTTTCTTT. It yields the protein CASRTGVNTEAFF.